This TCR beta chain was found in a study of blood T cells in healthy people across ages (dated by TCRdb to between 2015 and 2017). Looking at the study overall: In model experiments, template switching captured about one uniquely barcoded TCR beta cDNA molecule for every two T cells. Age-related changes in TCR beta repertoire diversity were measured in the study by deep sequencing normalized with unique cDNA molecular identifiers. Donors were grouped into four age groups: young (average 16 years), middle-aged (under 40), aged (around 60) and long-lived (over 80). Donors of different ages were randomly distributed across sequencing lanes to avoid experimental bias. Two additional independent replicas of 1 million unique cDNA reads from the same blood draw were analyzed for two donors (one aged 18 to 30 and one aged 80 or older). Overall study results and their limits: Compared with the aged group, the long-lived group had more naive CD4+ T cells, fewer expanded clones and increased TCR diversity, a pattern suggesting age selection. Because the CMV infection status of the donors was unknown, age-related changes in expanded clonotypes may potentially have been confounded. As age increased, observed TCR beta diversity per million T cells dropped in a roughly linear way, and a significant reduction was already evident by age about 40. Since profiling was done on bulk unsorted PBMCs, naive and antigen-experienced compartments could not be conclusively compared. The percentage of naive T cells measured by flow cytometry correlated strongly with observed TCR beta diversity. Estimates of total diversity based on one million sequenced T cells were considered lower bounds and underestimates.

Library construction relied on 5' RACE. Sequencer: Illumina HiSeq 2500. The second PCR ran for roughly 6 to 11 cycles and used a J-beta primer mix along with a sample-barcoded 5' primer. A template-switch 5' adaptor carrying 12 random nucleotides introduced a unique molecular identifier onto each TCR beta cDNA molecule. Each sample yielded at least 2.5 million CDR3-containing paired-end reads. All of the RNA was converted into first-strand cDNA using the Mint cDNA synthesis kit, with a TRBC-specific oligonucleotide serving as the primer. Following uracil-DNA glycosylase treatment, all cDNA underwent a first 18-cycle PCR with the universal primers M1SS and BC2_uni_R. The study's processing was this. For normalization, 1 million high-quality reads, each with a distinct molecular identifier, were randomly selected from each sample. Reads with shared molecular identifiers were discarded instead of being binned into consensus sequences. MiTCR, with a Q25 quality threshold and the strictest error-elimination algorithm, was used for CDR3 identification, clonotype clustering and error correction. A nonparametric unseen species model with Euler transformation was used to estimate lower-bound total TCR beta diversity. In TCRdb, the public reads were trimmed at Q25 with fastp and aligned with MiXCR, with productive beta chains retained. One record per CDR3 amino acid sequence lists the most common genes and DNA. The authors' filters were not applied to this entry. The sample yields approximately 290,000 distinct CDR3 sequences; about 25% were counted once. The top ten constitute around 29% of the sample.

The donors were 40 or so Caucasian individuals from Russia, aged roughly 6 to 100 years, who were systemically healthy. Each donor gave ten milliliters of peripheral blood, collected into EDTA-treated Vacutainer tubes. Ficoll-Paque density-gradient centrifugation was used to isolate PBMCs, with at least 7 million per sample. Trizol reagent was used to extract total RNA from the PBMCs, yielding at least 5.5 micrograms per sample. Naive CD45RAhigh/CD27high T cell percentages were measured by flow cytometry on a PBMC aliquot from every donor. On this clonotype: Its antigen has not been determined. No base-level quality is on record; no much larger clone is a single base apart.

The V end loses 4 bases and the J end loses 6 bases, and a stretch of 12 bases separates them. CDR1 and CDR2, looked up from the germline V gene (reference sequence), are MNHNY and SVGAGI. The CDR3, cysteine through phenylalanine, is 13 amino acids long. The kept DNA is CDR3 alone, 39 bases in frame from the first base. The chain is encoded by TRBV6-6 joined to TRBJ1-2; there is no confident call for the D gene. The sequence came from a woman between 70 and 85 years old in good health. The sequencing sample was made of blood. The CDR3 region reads CASSLEDRDGYTF. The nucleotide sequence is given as TGTGCCAGCAGTTTGGAGGACCGGGATGGCTACACCTTC.